Below are 13 T cell receptor beta chains sequenced from a single sample in a study of cytotoxic CD8 clonotypes in ibrutinib-treated CLL. Clones were read by immunoSEQ multiplex PCR, and TCRdb kept only the in-frame ones, dropping some. The sample has fewer than 400,000 clones; 67% are singletons. This material consisted of PBMCs, taken after 36 months of ibrutinib treatment. Receptors were obtained from a human donor with chronic lymphocytic leukemia.

V is TRBV27 and J is TRBJ2-1; 8 positions match TRBD2. Germline lookup yields CDR1 MNHEY and CDR2 SMNVEV (reference sequence). The CDR3 spans 15 residues. V shed 6 bases, J shed 3 bases, and the junction held 7 bases outside the gene matches. In DNA form, the CDR3 reads TGTGCCAGCAGACGGAGCGGGGGAATCTACAATGAGCAGTTCTTC. It translates to CASRRSGGIYNEQFF.

This clone was seen only a few times. The chain recombines TRBV10-1 with TRBJ2-7, with D possibly being TRBD1 or TRBD2 (5 bases each). The CDR3 spans 15 residues. Germline assignment: CDR1 WNHNN and CDR2 SYGVQD (reference sequence). The V end was cut by 0 bases, the J end by 2 bases, with 11 bases between. CDR3 nucleotide sequence: TGCGCCAGCAGTGAGTCCGGGACGTTGGCCTACGAGCAGTACTTC. Residues: CASSESGTLAYEQYF.

V gene TRBV6-4 combines with J gene TRBJ2-7, with 10 bases identical to TRBD2. Losses at the gene ends were 6 bases for V and 3 bases for J; bases not matched to a gene: 14. The CDR3 consists of 17 residues. The V gene's germline CDR1 is MRHNA and CDR2 SNTAGT. The CDR3, as DNA: TGTGCCAGCAGCTCATACGGACGAGCGGGAGGGGTCTACGAGCAGTACTTC. It yields the protein CASSSYGRAGGVYEQYF.

DNA of the CDR3: TGTGCCAGCAGTCACCCGGGTGTCATCGCCTCCTACAATGAGCAGTTCTTC. Amino acids: CASSHPGVIASYNEQFF. The chain recombines TRBV27 with TRBJ2-1; D gene unclear. Looked up from germline, CDR1 is MNHEY and CDR2 is SMNVEV (reference sequence). This CDR3 has 17 residues. V was clipped by 5 bases and J by 0 bases, with 17 bases between them.

The chain carries TRBV6-5 and TRBJ2-7; D is possibly TRBD2 (5 bases). Germline loops: CDR1 MNHEY, CDR2 SVGAGI. With 0 bases removed from V and 0 bases from J, the gap between germline ends came to 9 bases. The CDR3 totals 15 residues. In DNA form, the CDR3 reads TGTGCCAGCAGTTACTCGAGCGGCAGCTCCTACGAGCAGTACTTC. It specifies CASSYSSGSSYEQYF.

The chain has TRBV6-5 and TRBJ2-6; D is ambiguous. CDR1 and CDR2 (germline): MNHEY, SVGAGI. This CDR3 is 12 amino acids long. Trimming removed 6 bases at V and 2 bases at J, with 2 bases between. The CDR3 here is CASRAGANVLTF. The CDR3, as DNA: TGTGCCAGCAGGGCTGGGGCCAACGTCCTGACTTTC.

The J gene is TRBJ1-1, the V gene TRBV9; TRBD1 agrees at 8 bases. J gave up 4 bases and V 5 bases, and 7 bases lay outside the gene matches. CDR1 SGDLS and CDR2 YYNGEE come from the germline V gene. The CDR3 totals 14 residues. The CDR3 sequence is CASRDRDWGTEAFF. The CDR3 nucleotides read TGTGCCAGCAGGGACAGGGATTGGGGCACTGAAGCTTTCTTT.

The chain couples TRBV5-5 to TRBJ1-1, with D possibly TRBD1 on 6 matching bases. V lost 4 bases and J 4 bases, leaving 17 bases between the germline ends. The germline V gene encodes CDR1 SGHKS and CDR2 YYEKEE (reference sequence). The CDR3 runs 15 residues. The CDR3 DNA reads TGTGCCAGCAGCGGAGGGGCCAAGGGGGGCACTGAAGCTTTCTTT. Its protein is CASSGGAKGGTEAFF.

The CDR3 loop reads CASSLDIPTYEQYF. CDR3 DNA: TGTGCCAGCAGCTTGGACATCCCCACCTACGAGCAGTACTTC. The J gene is TRBJ2-7, the V gene TRBV5-5, with D hard to call. Trimming took off 0 bases at V and 2 bases at J, with 9 bases between the two ends. CDR1 and CDR2 from the germline V gene are SGHKS and YYEKEE (reference sequence). The CDR3 spans 14 residues. Full variable domain (missing parts from reference TRBV5-5 and TRBJ2-7): DAGVTQSPTHLIKTRGQQVTLRCSPISGHKSVSWYQQVLGQGPQFIFQYYEKEERGRGNFPDRFSARQFPNYSSELNVNALLLGDSALYLCASSLDIPTYEQYFGPGTRLTVT.

This clone has only a few counts. The V call is TRBV9, the J call TRBJ2-7; D call uncertain. Trimming removed 4 bases at V and 2 bases at J, with 13 bases between. This CDR3 is 14 amino acids long. Germline V CDR1 and CDR2: SGDLS, YYNGEE. The DNA for the CDR3 is TGTGCCAGCAGCTCACCCTACAACCCCTACGAGCAGTACTTC. This codes for CASSSPYNPYEQYF.

This clone showed up just a few times. The genes are TRBV28 and TRBJ1-5; maybe TRBD1 (6 bases). This CDR3 is 13 amino acids long. V lost 7 bases, J lost 4 bases, and 11 bases lay in between. The germline V gene has CDR1 MDHEN and CDR2 SYDVKM. The CDR3 region has the DNA TGTGCCAGCAACTTGGACAGAAATCAGCCCCAGCATTTT. Its protein is CASNLDRNQPQHF.

The rearrangement links TRBV29-1 to TRBJ1-2; D call uncertain. The CDR3 contains 12 residues. Germline V gene sequence: CDR1 SQVTM, CDR2 ANQGSEA. V was clipped by 7 bases and J by 7 bases, with 16 bases between them. The CDR3 loop is CSAMGAEGGYTF. The CDR3 bases are TGCAGCGCCATGGGCGCGGAGGGTGGCTACACCTTC.

The chain uses TRBV2 and TRBJ1-3; 7 positions match TRBD1. The J segment lost 5 bases and the V segment lost 4 bases, leaving 8 bases of the junction unmatched. CDR1 is SNHLY, CDR2 FYNNEI, per germline. The CDR3 runs to 15 residues. Here the CDR3 reads CASSADRLVRNTIYF. CDR3 bases: TGTGCCAGCAGTGCGGACAGGTTGGTTAGAAACACCATATATTTT.